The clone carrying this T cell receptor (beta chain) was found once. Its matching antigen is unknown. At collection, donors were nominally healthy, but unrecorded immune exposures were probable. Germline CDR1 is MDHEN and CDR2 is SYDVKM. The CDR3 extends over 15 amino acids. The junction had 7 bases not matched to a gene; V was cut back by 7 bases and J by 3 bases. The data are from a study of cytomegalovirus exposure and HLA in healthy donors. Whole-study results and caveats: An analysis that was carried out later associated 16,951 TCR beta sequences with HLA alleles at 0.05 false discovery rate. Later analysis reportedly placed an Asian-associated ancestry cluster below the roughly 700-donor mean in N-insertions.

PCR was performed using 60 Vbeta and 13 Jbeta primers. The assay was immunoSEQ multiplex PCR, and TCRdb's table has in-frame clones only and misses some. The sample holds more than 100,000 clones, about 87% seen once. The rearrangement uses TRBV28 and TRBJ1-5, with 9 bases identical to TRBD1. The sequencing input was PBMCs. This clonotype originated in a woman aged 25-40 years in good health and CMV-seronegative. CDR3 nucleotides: TGTGCCAGCAAAAGGGGGACAGGGCTCAATCAGCCCCAGCATTTT. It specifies CASKRGTGLNQPQHF. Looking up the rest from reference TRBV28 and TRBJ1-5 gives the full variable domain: DVKVTQSSRYLVKRTGEKVFLECVQDMDHENMFWYRQDPGLGLRLIYFSYDVKMKEKGDIPEGYSVSREKKERFSLILESASTNQTSMYLCASKRGTGLNQPQHFGDGTRLSIL.